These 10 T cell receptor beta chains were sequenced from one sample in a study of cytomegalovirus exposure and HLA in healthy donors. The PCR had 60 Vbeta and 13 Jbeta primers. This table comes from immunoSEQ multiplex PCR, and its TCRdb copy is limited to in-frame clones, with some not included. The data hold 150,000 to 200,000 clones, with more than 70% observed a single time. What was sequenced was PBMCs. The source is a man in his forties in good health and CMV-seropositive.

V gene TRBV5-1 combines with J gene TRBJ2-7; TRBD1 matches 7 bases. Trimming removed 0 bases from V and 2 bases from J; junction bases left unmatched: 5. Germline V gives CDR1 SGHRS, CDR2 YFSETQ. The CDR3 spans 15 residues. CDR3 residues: CASSLDGTATYEQYF. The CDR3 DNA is TGCGCCAGCAGCTTGGATGGGACAGCGACCTACGAGCAGTACTTC.

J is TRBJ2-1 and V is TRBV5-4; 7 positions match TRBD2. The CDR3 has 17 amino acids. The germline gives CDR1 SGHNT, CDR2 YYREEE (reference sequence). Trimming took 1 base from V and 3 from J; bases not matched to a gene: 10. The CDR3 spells CASSLQGGRHLYNEQFF. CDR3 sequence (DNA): TGTGCCAGCAGCTTGCAGGGCGGGAGACATCTCTACAATGAGCAGTTCTTC.

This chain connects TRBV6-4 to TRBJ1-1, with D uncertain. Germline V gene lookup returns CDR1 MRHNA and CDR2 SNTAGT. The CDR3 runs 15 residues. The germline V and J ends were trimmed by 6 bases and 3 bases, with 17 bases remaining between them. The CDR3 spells CASSVTAGLYTEAFF. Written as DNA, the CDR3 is TGTGCCAGCAGCGTCACAGCTGGACTGTACACTGAAGCTTTCTTT.

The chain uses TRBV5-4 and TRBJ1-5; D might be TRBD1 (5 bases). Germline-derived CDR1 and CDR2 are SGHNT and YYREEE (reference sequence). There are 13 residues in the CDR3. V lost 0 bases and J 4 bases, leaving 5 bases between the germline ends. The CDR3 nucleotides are TGTGCCAGCAGCTTGGGACAGAATCAGCCCCAGCATTTT. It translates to CASSLGQNQPQHF. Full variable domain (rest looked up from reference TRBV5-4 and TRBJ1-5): ETGVTQSPTHLIKTRGQQVTLRCSSQSGHNTVSWYQQALGQGPQFIFQYYREEENGRGNFPPRFSGLQFPNYSSELNVNALELDDSALYLCASSLGQNQPQHFGDGTRLSIL.

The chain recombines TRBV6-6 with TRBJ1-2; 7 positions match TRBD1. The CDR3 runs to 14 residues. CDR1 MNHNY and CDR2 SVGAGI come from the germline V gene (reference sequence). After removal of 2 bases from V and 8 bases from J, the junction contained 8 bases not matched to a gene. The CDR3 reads CASSYGGQGEGYTF. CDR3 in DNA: TGTGCCAGCAGTTACGGAGGGCAGGGGGAAGGCTACACCTTC.

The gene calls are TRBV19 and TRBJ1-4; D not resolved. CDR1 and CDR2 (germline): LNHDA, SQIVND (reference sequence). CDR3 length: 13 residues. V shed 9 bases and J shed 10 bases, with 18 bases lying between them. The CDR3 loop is CASTIGKGVKLFF. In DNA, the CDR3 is TGTGCCAGCACCATCGGGAAGGGAGTAAAACTGTTTTTT.

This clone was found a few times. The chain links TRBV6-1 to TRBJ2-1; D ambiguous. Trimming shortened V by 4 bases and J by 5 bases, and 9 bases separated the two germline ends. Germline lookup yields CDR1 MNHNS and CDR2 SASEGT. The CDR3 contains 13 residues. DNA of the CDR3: TGTGCCAGCAGTGTACATACAGACAATGAGCAGTTCTTC. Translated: CASSVHTDNEQFF.

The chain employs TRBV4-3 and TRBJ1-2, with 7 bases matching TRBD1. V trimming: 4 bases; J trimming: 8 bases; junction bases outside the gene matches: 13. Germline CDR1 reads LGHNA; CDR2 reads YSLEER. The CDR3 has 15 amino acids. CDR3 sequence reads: CASSPGSAGGRGYTF. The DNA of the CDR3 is TGCGCCAGCAGCCCGGGCTCAGCAGGGGGACGAGGCTACACCTTC.

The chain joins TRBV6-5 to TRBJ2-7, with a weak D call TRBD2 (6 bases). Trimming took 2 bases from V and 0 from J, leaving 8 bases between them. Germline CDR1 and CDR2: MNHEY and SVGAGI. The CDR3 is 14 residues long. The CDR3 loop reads CASSYTGVSYEQYF. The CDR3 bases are TGTGCCAGCAGTTACACGGGGGTCTCCTACGAGCAGTACTTC.

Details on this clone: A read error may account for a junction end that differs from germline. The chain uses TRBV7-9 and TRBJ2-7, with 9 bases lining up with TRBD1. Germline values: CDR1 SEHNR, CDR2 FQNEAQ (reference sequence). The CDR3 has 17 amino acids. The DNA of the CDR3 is TGTTCCAGCAGCCCTACTACCCGGACAGGGGTCTCCTACGAGCAGTACTTC. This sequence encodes CSSSPTTRTGVSYEQYF.